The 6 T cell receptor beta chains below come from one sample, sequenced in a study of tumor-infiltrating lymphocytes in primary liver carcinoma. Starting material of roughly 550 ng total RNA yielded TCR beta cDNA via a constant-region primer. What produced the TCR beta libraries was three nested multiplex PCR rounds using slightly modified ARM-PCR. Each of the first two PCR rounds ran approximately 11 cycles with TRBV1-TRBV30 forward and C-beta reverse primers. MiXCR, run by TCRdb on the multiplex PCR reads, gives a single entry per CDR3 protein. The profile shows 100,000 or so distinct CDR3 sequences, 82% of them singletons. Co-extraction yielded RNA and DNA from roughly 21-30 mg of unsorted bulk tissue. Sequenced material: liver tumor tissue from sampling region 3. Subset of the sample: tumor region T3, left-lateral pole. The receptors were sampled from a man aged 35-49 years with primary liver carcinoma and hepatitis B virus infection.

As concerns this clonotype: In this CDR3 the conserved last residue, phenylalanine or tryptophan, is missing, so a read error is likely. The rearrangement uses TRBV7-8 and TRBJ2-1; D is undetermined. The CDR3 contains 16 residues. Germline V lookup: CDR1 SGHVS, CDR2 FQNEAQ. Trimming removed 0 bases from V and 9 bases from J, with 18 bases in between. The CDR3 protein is CASSLASGSPFGEQFS. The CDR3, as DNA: TGTGCCAGCAGCTTAGCCTCGGGTAGCCCATTCGGTGAGCAGTTCTCC.

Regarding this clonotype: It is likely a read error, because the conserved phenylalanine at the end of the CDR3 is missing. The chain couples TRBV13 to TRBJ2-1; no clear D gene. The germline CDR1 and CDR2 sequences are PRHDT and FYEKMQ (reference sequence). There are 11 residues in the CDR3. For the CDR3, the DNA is TGTGTCAGCAGCACGTACAATGAGCAGTTCATC. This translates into CVSSTYNEQFI.

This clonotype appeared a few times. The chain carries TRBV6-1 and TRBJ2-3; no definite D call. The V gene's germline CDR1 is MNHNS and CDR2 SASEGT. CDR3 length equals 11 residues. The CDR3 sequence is CDNSPTDTQYF. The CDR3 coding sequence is TGTGACAACAGCCCTACGGATACGCAGTATTTT.

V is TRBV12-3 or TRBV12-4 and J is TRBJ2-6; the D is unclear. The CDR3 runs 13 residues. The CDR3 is CSTTISGANVLTF. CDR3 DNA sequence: TGTTCCACCACCATCTCTGGGGCCAACGTCCTGACTTTC.

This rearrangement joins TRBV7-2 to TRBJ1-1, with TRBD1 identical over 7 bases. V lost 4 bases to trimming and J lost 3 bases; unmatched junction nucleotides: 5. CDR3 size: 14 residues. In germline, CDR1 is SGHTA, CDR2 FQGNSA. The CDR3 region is CASSSTGYDTEAFF. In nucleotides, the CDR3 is TGTGCCAGCAGCTCGACAGGGTATGACACTGAAGCTTTCTTT. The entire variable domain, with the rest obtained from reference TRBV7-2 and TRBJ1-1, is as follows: GAGVSQSPSNKVTEKGKDVELRCDPISGHTALYWYRQSLGQGLEFLIYFQGNSAPDKSGLPSDRFSAERTGGSVSTLTIQRTQQEDSAVYLCASSSTGYDTEAFFGQGTRLTVV.

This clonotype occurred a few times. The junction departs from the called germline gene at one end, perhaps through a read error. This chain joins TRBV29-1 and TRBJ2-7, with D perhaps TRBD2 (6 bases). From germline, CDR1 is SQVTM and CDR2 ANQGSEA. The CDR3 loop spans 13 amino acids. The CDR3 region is CSGGDSDFHEKYF. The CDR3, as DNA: TGCAGCGGGGGGGACTCCGACTTCCACGAGAAGTACTTC.